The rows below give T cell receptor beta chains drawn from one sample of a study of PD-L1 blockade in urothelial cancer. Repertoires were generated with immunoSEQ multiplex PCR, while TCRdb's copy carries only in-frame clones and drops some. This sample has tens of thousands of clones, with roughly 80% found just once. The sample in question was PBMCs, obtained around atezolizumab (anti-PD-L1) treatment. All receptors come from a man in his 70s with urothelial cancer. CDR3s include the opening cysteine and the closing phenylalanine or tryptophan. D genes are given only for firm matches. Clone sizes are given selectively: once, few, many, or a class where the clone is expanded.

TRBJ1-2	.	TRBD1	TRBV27	CASSLSGTVGYTF	TGTGCCAGCAGTCTCTCCGGGACAGTGGGCTACACCTTC
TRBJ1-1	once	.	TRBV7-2	CASSEQGSLNTEAFF	TGTGCCAGCAGCGAGCAGGGGTCCTTGAACACTGAAGCTTTCTTT
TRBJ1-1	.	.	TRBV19	CAARRGMNTEAFF	TGTGCCGCCCGTCGGGGGATGAACACTGAAGCTTTCTTT
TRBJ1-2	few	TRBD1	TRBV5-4	CASSPWTGGHRNYGYTF	TGTGCCAGCAGCCCTTGGACAGGGGGTCATAGGAACTATGGCTACACCTTC
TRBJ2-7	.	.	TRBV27	CASSRDGSSYEQYF	TGTGCCAGCAGTAGGGACGGGAGCTCCTACGAGCAGTACTTC
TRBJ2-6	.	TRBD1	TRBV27	CASSSTGGAGANVLTF	TGTGCCAGCAGTTCTACAGGGGGCGCTGGGGCCAACGTCCTGACTTTC
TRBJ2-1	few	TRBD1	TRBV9	CASSVGGTGDYYNEQFF	TGTGCCAGCAGCGTAGGCGGGACAGGGGACTACTACAATGAGCAGTTCTTC
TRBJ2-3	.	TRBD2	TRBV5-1	CASSLEGLAGATDTQYF	TGCGCCAGCAGCTTGGAGGGACTAGCGGGGGCCACAGATACGCAGTATTTT
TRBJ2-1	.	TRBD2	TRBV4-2	CASSEGGRSSYNEQFF	TGTGCCAGCAGCGAAGGCGGGAGATCCTCCTACAATGAGCAGTTCTTC
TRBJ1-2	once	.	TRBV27	CASSPGGGYGYTF	TGTGCCAGCAGTCCGGGGGGCGGCTATGGCTACACCTTC
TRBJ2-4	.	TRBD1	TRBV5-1	CASSLAGTGGSNIQYF	TGCGCCAGCAGCTTGGCAGGGACAGGGGGTTCGAACATTCAGTACTTC
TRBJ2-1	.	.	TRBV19	CASIPGGGSGNEQFF	TGTGCCAGTATACCTGGGGGAGGCTCTGGGAATGAGCAGTTCTTC
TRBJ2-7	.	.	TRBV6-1	CASSEARGGEQYF	TGTGCCAGCAGTGAAGCAAGGGGGGGCGAGCAGTACTTC
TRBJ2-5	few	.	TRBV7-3	CASSFKHGETQYF	TGTGCCAGCAGCTTTAAGCATGGAGAGACCCAGTACTTC
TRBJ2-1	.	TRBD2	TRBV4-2	CASSPGLAGASNEQFF	TGTGCCAGCAGCCCGGGACTAGCGGGAGCTAGTAATGAGCAGTTCTTC
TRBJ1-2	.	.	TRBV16	CASSPIGNYGYTF	TGTGCCAGCAGCCCCATCGGGAACTATGGCTACACCTTC
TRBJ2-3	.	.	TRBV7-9	CASSLVDQTSYTDTQYF	TGTGCCAGCAGCTTAGTTGATCAAACTAGCTACACAGATACGCAGTATTTT
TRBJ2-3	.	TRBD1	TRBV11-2	CASSPRTGTTDTQYF	TGTGCCAGCAGCCCCCGGACAGGGACGACAGATACGCAGTATTTT